This T cell receptor (beta chain) was sequenced during a study of response to subunit inactivated influenza vaccine. Study results and limitations: Each seasonal influenza vaccination recruits few new T cells, the authors suggested.

MiXCR, applied by TCRdb to the RT-PCR reads, yields one record per CDR3 protein. The data contain some 520,000 distinct CDR3 sequences, approximately 15% of them singletons. A word on this clonotype: Its antigen remains unknown.

Sequencing was performed on CD4+ T cells sorted from PBMCs, taken roughly 24 months after vaccination. This receptor was obtained from a man aged 50 to 75 who received an inactivated influenza vaccine.

The CDR3 loop reads CASSLDGMHQETQYF. CDR3 sequence (DNA): TGTGCCAGCAGCTTAGATGGGATGCACCAAGAGACCCAGTACTTC. This chain links TRBV7-2 with TRBJ2-5; D ambiguous. V shed 1 base and J shed 0 bases, with 9 bases lying between them. The CDR3 totals 15 residues. Looked up from germline, CDR1 is SGHTA and CDR2 is FQGNSA. The whole variable domain, remainder taken from reference TRBV7-2 and TRBJ2-5, is GAGVSQSPSNKVTEKGKDVELRCDPISGHTALYWYRQSLGQGLEFLIYFQGNSAPDKSGLPSDRFSAERTGGSVSTLTIQRTQQEDSAVYLCASSLDGMHQETQYFGPGTRLLVL.